Each of the 23 T cell receptor beta chains below was sequenced from the same sample in a study of early T cells in non-severe SARS-CoV-2 infection. TCRdb fed the 5' RACE reads into MiXCR, producing one record per CDR3 protein. The sample has roughly 45,000 distinct CDR3 sequences; 6.2% are singletons. The material was whole blood, obtained at baseline. These receptors were taken from an adult who was a healthcare worker with PCR-confirmed SARS-CoV-2 infection or an uninfected control (not recorded which).

V and J are TRBV11-2 and TRBJ2-7; 13 bases match TRBD2. Trimming took 5 bases from V and 6 from J; bases not matched to a gene: 7. Germline V gives CDR1 SGHAT, CDR2 FQNNGV. The CDR3 runs 15 residues. CDR3 loop: CASSVTSGRASEQYF. Here the CDR3 DNA reads TGTGCCAGCAGCGTAACTAGCGGGAGGGCCTCCGAGCAGTACTTC.

At least ten counts were recorded for this clonotype. The chain carries TRBV7-2 and TRBJ1-6; D remains ambiguous. V was clipped by 5 bases and J by 8 bases, with 10 bases between them. The V gene's germline CDR1 is SGHTA and CDR2 FQGNSA. This CDR3 comprises 13 residues. The CDR3 here is CASSEDLDSPLHF. The CDR3 DNA is TGTGCCAGCAGCGAAGACTTGGATTCACCCCTCCACTTT.

This clonotype appeared many times. This chain links TRBV28 with TRBJ1-5; D not certain. V lost 8 bases and J 3 bases, leaving 8 bases between the germline ends. The CDR3 runs to 12 residues. Germline lookup yields CDR1 MDHEN and CDR2 SYDVKM. In DNA form, the CDR3 reads TGTGCCAGCCTCGGAGACAATCAGCCCCAGCATTTT. Translating gives CASLGDNQPQHF.

There are many counts of this clonotype. The chain is built from TRBV29-1 and TRBJ2-5; tentatively, D is TRBD2 (5 bases). The CDR3 is 13 residues long. V lost 6 bases to trimming and J lost 2 bases, with 13 bases between them. Per the germline V gene, CDR1 is SQVTM and CDR2 is ANQGSEA. The CDR3 is CSVPGLTQETQYF. CDR3 DNA sequence: TGCAGCGTCCCGGGATTGACACAAGAGACCCAGTACTTC.

There are many counts of this clonotype. The CDR3 protein is CASSPGPSTGELFF. CDR3 sequence (DNA): TGTGCCAGCAGCCCGGGACCTAGTACCGGGGAGCTGTTTTTT. This chain joins TRBV11-3 and TRBJ2-2; D is tentatively TRBD1 or TRBD2 (5 bases each). Germline V lookup: CDR1 SGHNT, CDR2 YENEEA. This CDR3 region has 14 residues. The V and J ends lost 5 bases and 5 bases respectively, with 12 bases between them.

This clonotype was found many times. J is TRBJ2-7 and V is TRBV5-5; TRBD2 matches 11 bases. The CDR3 spans 15 residues. The V gene end was trimmed by 5 bases and the J gene end by 3 bases; junction bases not matched to a gene: 7. CDR1 SGHKS and CDR2 YYEKEE come from the germline V gene (reference sequence). This CDR3 is CASRGASGRFYEQYF. CDR3 sequence (DNA): TGTGCCAGCAGGGGGGCTAGCGGGAGGTTCTACGAGCAGTACTTC.

For the CDR3, the DNA is TGTGCCAGCAGCTATGGTAGCGGGAGTGCGGCCGGGGAGCTGTTTTTT. Translation gives CASSYGSGSAAGELFF. The chain employs TRBV7-8 and TRBJ2-2; 9 bases agree with TRBD2. Germline V gives CDR1 SGHVS, CDR2 FQNEAQ. This CDR3 has 16 amino acids. Trimming cost V 4 bases and J 6 bases; bases outside gene matches: 9.

This clonotype was detected only a few times. The gene calls are TRBV11-1 and TRBJ2-7; 8 nucleotides align to TRBD1. J gave up 1 base and V 3 bases, and 5 bases lay outside the gene matches. The germline CDR1 and CDR2 sequences are SGHAT and FQDESV (reference sequence). The CDR3 is made up of 15 amino acids. CDR3 in amino acids: CASSFPGTGSYEQYF. The CDR3 DNA follows: TGTGCCAGCAGCTTCCCCGGGACAGGTTCCTACGAGCAGTACTTC. Filled out from reference TRBV11-1 and TRBJ2-7, the complete variable domain reads EAEVAQSPRYKITEKSQAVAFWCDPISGHATLYWYRQILGQGPELLVQFQDESVVDDSQLPKDRFSAERLKGVDSTLKIQPAELGDSAMYLCASSFPGTGSYEQYFGPGTRLTVT.

This clonotype has at least ten counts. V gene TRBV12-5 combines with J gene TRBJ2-7; 12 nucleotides agree with TRBD2. The CDR3 totals 17 residues. Unmatched junction bases numbered 9, after V lost 4 bases and J lost 2 bases. CDR1 LGHNT and CDR2 FRNRAP come from the germline V gene. The CDR3 DNA reads TGTGCTAGTGGTTCCCCGGTCCGGACTAGCGGGACCTACGAGCAGTACTTC. It is translated as CASGSPVRTSGTYEQYF.

The chain links TRBV7-9 to TRBJ1-6; D may be TRBD1 (5 bases). From germline, CDR1 is SEHNR and CDR2 FQNEAQ (reference sequence). Trimming cost V 1 base and J 6 bases, with 7 bases left between them. This CDR3 comprises 14 residues. CDR3 loop: CASSLGGANSPLHF. The CDR3 bases are TGTGCCAGCAGCTTAGGTGGGGCTAATTCACCCCTCCACTTT.

The genes are TRBV28 and TRBJ2-7; maybe TRBD2 (7 bases). This CDR3 comprises 15 residues. Trimming pared 0 bases from V and 3 bases from J, leaving 12 bases between. CDR1 is MDHEN, CDR2 SYDVKM, per germline. CDR3 residues: CASSLWGGGNYEQYF. The CDR3 DNA reads TGTGCCAGCAGTTTATGGGGCGGGGGCAACTACGAGCAGTACTTC.

This clonotype was counted many times. The chain's CDR3 is CASSLTSGNTGELFF. Here the CDR3 DNA reads TGTGCCAGCAGCCTTACTAGCGGCAACACCGGGGAGCTGTTTTTT. The chain recombines TRBV12-3 or TRBV12-4 with TRBJ2-2, with TRBD2 matching over 8 bases. This CDR3 spans 15 amino acids. V shed 6 bases and J 2 bases; nucleotides not matched to a gene: 5.

This clonotype was recorded a few times. The chain has TRBV29-1 and TRBJ2-3; a possible D gene is TRBD2 (5 bases). This CDR3 spans 11 amino acids. The ends were cut back, 6 bases at V and 5 bases at J, with 9 bases in the middle. CDR1 is SQVTM, CDR2 ANQGSEA, per germline. In nucleotides, the CDR3 is TGCAGCGTCACACGGGGAGATACGCAGTATTTT. This encodes CSVTRGDTQYF.

Ten or more counts support this clonotype. The rearrangement uses TRBV4-2 and TRBJ2-1; TRBD2 agrees at 7 bases. With V trimmed by 0 bases and J by 8 bases, 10 bases remained unmatched. Germline V gene sequence: CDR1 LGHNA, CDR2 YNFKEQ. The CDR3 is 16 amino acids. The CDR3 DNA follows: TGTGCCAGCAGCCAAGATGGGGTAATTAGCGGGTATGAGCAGTTCTTC. Protein: CASSQDGVISGYEQFF.

The chain has TRBV6-2 or TRBV6-3 and TRBJ1-1; a weak D match, TRBD1 (5 bases). Per germline, CDR1 MNHEY and CDR2 SVGEGT. Trimming took 4 bases from V and 6 from J, leaving 21 bases between them. The CDR3 loop spans 16 amino acids. The CDR3 sequence is CASSLIPGGTPPEAFF. In DNA, the CDR3 is TGTGCCAGCAGTTTAATCCCGGGGGGGACCCCTCCTGAAGCTTTCTTT.

This clonotype was picked up a small number of times. CDR3 sequence reads: CASSYDGQVKGEQYF. In DNA form, the CDR3 reads TGTGCCAGCAGTTACGACGGGCAGGTGAAGGGGGAGCAGTACTTC. The chain is built from TRBV6-5 and TRBJ2-7; D is perhaps TRBD1 (5 bases). The germline V and J ends were trimmed by 2 bases and 7 bases, with 18 bases remaining between them. Per germline, CDR1 MNHEY and CDR2 SVGAGI. The CDR3 has 15 residues.

This clonotype was seen only a few times. For the CDR3, the DNA is TGCAGCGTTGATCTAAGGGGACTCGGCGACGAGCAGTACTTC. It encodes CSVDLRGLGDEQYF. The chain couples TRBV29-1 to TRBJ2-7; a possible D gene is TRBD2 (6 bases). CDR3 size: 14 residues. Trimming removed 3 bases at V and 5 bases at J, with 17 bases between. Germline V gene sequence: CDR1 SQVTM, CDR2 ANQGSEA.

This clonotype appeared a few times. The CDR3 nucleotides are TGTGCCAGCAGTACCGGGATCACCTACAATGAGCAGTTCTTC. Amino acid sequence: CASSTGITYNEQFF. This chain uses TRBV7-9 with TRBJ2-1, with D perhaps matching TRBD2 (5 bases). Germline lookup yields CDR1 SEHNR and CDR2 FQNEAQ (reference sequence). Trimming removed 6 bases from V and 2 bases from J, with 11 bases in between. The length of the CDR3 is 14 residues.

This clonotype was picked up many times. The chain joins TRBV4-3 to TRBJ2-1; D is undetermined. With 4 bases removed from V and 10 bases from J, the gap between germline ends came to 20 bases. CDR3 length: 15 amino acids. Germline CDR1 and CDR2: LGHNA and YSLEER. The CDR3 nucleotides read TGCGCCAGCAGCCGAACGAAGGGCCCTACACGGGAGCAGTTCTTC. Translation: CASSRTKGPTREQFF.

The rearrangement links TRBV12-3 or TRBV12-4 to TRBJ2-3; D is uncertain. Trimming took 6 bases from V and 4 from J, leaving 11 bases between them. This CDR3 has 13 amino acids. In nucleotides, the CDR3 is TGTGCCAGCAGGGCATATGGAGCAGATACGCAGTATTTT. This encodes CASRAYGADTQYF.

The table lists this clonotype with many counts. Here the CDR3 reads CSVLNEKLFF. CDR3 sequence (DNA): TGCAGCGTCCTAAATGAAAAACTGTTTTTT. V usage is TRBV29-1 and J usage is TRBJ1-4, with D unresolved. CDR1 and CDR2 (germline): SQVTM, ANQGSEA. The CDR3 is 10 residues long. Trimming cost V 6 bases and J 5 bases, with 4 bases left between them.

The table lists this clonotype with many counts. The genes are TRBV28 and TRBJ2-7; D is unclear. Looked up from germline, CDR1 is MDHEN and CDR2 is SYDVKM. Trimming shortened V by 4 bases and J by 2 bases, and 12 bases separated the two germline ends. The CDR3 covers 14 residues. The CDR3 sequence is CASSYLTTTYEQYF. The CDR3 coding sequence is TGTGCCAGCAGTTATCTCACGACAACCTACGAGCAGTACTTC.

This chain connects TRBV25-1 to TRBJ1-2, with 7 bases aligning to TRBD1. Trimming at V came to 6 bases and at J to 8 bases, leaving 18 bases not matched to a gene. The CDR3 covers 16 residues. The germline V gene encodes CDR1 MGHDK and CDR2 SYGVNS. As DNA, the CDR3 is TGTGCCAGCAGCGCAACCGGGACAGACCTCTTTGGAGGCTACACCTTC. Translating gives CASSATGTDLFGGYTF.